These 4 T cell receptor beta chains came from one sample sequenced in a study of technical replicates of blood from several donors. Only in-frame clones appear in the TCRdb table, and some are missing; sequencing was by immunoSEQ multiplex PCR. The sample consists of 75,000 or so clones, more than 85% of them appearing once. The sample comprised T cells isolated from PBMCs. These receptors were obtained from a human donor in good health.

In DNA, the CDR3 is TGTGCCAGCAGCGTAGAAGGGGGAAACCCTTTGAACACTGAAGCTTTCTTT. The encoded protein is CASSVEGGNPLNTEAFF. The J gene is TRBJ1-1, the V gene TRBV9; possibly TRBD1 for D (6 bases). CDR1 is SGDLS, CDR2 YYNGEE, per germline. V shed 0 bases and J shed 0 bases, with 15 bases lying between them. The CDR3 length is 17 residues.

This rearrangement joins TRBV9 to TRBJ2-7, with 15 bases aligning to TRBD2. This CDR3 is 16 amino acids long. Trimming cost V 1 base and J 3 bases; bases outside gene matches: 2. Germline V gene lookup returns CDR1 SGDLS and CDR2 YYNGEE. CDR3 coding DNA: TGTGCCAGCAGCGTAAGGGGACTAGCGGGAGGCTACGAGCAGTACTTC. Translating gives CASSVRGLAGGYEQYF.

This rearrangement joins TRBV30 to TRBJ1-5; 7 bases agree with TRBD1. The CDR3 spans 15 residues. CDR1 is GTSNPN, CDR2 SVGIG, per germline (reference sequence). Trimming took 3 bases from V and 4 from J; bases not matched to a gene: 9. CDR3 region: CAWSEGAGGNQPQHF. The CDR3 DNA reads TGTGCCTGGAGCGAAGGGGCAGGGGGGAATCAGCCCCAGCATTTT.

V is TRBV28 and J is TRBJ2-7; weak D call: TRBD2 (5 bases). V was trimmed by 9 bases and J by 1 base, leaving 16 bases between them. The CDR3 loop spans 14 amino acids. Germline V gene data show CDR1 as MDHEN and CDR2 as SYDVKM. The CDR3 nucleotides are TGTGCCAGTGCCCCGCCCGGGGTTTCCTACGAGCAGTACTTC. Protein: CASAPPGVSYEQYF. The full variable domain, with the rest looked up from reference TRBV28 and TRBJ2-7, is DVKVTQSSRYLVKRTGEKVFLECVQDMDHENMFWYRQDPGLGLRLIYFSYDVKMKEKGDIPEGYSVSREKKERFSLILESASTNQTSMYLCASAPPGVSYEQYFGPGTRLTVT.